What follows is one T cell receptor (beta chain) and its context. The data originate from a study of T cell changes during pregnancy in multiple sclerosis. Assay: immunoSEQ multiplex PCR; the TCRdb copy retains only in-frame clones and omits some. Of some 50,000 clones in the sample, nearly 95% are singletons; the top ten hold 0.75% to 1%. The V gene lost 3 bases and the J gene lost 3 bases, with 23 bases spanning the gap. CDR3 size: 18 residues. CDR1 is SGDLS, CDR2 YYNGEE, per germline. This TCR was recovered from a female donor with multiple sclerosis, enrolled in a pregnancy study. Sequencing used peripheral blood, obtained after pregnancy. V and J are TRBV9 and TRBJ2-3, with D possibly matching TRBD2 (6 bases). CDR3 residues: CASSARRAGRFPTDTQYF. The CDR3 DNA sequence: TGTGCCAGCAGCGCCCGCCGGGCGGGGCGGTTCCCTACAGATACGCAGTATTTT.